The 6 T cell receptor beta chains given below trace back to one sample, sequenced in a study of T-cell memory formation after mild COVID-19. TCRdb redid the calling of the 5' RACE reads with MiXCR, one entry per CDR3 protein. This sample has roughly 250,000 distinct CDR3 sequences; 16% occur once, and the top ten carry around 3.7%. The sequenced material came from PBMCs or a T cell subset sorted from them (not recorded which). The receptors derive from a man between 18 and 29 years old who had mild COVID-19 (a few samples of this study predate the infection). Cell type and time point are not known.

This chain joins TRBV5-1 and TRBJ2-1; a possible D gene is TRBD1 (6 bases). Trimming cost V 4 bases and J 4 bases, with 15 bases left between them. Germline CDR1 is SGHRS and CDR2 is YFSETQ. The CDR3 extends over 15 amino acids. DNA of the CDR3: TGCGCCAGCAGCCCCGATGGCACAGGGTACAATGAGCAGTTCTTC. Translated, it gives CASSPDGTGYNEQFF.

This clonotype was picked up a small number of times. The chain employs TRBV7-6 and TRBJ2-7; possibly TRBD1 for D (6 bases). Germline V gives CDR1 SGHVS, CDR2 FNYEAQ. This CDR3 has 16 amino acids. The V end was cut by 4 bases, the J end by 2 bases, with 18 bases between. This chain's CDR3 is CASSSSLRGPTYEQYF. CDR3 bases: TGTGCCAGCAGCTCTAGCCTCAGGGGTCCGACCTACGAGCAGTACTTC.

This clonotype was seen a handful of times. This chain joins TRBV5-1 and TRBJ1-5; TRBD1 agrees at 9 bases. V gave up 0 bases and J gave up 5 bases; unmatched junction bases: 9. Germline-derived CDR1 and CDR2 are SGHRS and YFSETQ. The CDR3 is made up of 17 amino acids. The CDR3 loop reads CASSLVRRTGEDQPQHF. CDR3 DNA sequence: TGCGCCAGCAGCTTGGTTAGGCGGACAGGGGAGGATCAGCCCCAGCATTTT.

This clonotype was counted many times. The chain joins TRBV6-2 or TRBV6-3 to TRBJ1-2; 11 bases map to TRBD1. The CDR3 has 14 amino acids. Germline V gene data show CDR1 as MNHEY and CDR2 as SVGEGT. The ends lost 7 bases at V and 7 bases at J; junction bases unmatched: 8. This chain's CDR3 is CASTPGQGVRGYTF. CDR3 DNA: TGTGCCAGCACTCCGGGACAGGGGGTCCGTGGCTACACCTTC.

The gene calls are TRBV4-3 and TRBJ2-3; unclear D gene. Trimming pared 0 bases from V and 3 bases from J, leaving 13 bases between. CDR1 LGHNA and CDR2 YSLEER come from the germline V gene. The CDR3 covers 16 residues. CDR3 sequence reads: CASSQEAYLGTDTQYF. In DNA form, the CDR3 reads TGCGCCAGCAGCCAAGAAGCCTACCTGGGGACAGATACGCAGTATTTT.

CDR3 sequence (DNA): TGTGCCAGCATCACCGGGTGGACCTACAATGAGCAGTTCTTC. Amino acids: CASITGWTYNEQFF. This chain links TRBV6-1 with TRBJ2-1; D is ambiguous. Trimming cost V 7 bases and J 2 bases, with 12 bases left between them. There are 14 residues in the CDR3. Per germline, CDR1 MNHNS and CDR2 SASEGT.